The rows below give T cell receptor beta chains drawn from one sample of a study of blood T cell repertoires in COVID-19. Sequenced by immunoSEQ multiplex PCR; TCRdb stores in-frame clones only, minus some. The table records roughly 70,000 clones, about 70% of them present only once. Sequencing was carried out using peripheral blood. These receptors all come from a man aged 60 to 75 with acute or convalescent COVID-19. CDR3s include the opening cysteine and the closing phenylalanine or tryptophan.

J	V	CDR3
TRBJ2-1	TRBV10-2	CATGSGRYNEQFF
TRBJ1-5	TRBV20-1	CSASKGKGAKRYQPQHF
TRBJ1-4	TRBV7-9	CASSHSPLGGQGNEKLFF
TRBJ1-5	TRBV3-1/TRBV3-2	CASSADFGPQHF
TRBJ1-2	TRBV28	CASSFSGTRNYGYTF
TRBJ1-5	TRBV10-3	CAIKQGDQPQHF
TRBJ2-5	TRBV6-5	CASRKWKGQETQYF
TRBJ2-3	TRBV18	CASSPPLAGRTDTQYF
TRBJ1-1	TRBV6-5	CASSYLANTEAFF
TRBJ2-7	TRBV5-1	CASSPTSLYEQYF
TRBJ1-6	TRBV14	CASSQEWGQDDSPLHF
TRBJ1-2	TRBV10-3	CAVQQVTDYGYTF
TRBJ1-1	TRBV18	CASSRNQGRGQNTEAFF
TRBJ1-5	TRBV28	CASAFEPDSGINQPQHF
TRBJ2-2	TRBV29-1	CSVRWGTRGWDTGELFF
TRBJ1-5	TRBV19	CASSIGTGSNQPQHF
TRBJ2-4	TRBV6-6	CASSPPAGGEGIQYF
TRBJ2-2	TRBV5-5	CASSPDRGLNTGELFF
TRBJ1-2	TRBV7-3	CASSPGADSNYGYTF
TRBJ2-3	TRBV6-4	CASSGATSGKGSGDTQYF
TRBJ2-5	TRBV11-1	CASSLDRGDQETQYF
TRBJ2-3	TRBV5-1	CASSPGQGMDDTQYF
TRBJ2-1	TRBV10-3	CAIMDWTGGSYNEQFF
TRBJ2-7	TRBV27	CASSFRGTGESYEQYF
TRBJ2-5	TRBV5-5	CASSLVRGWGETQYF
TRBJ1-3	TRBV27	CASSSLAGPGNTIYF
TRBJ1-1	TRBV5-1	CASSPQYRVATEAFF
TRBJ2-1	TRBV24-1	CATSDLSTRDGNEQFF
TRBJ1-2	TRBV30	CAWSWQQGIYGYTF
TRBJ2-2	TRBV9	CASSGDKIPGELFF
TRBJ2-7	TRBV28	CASSLSPGRSSYEQYF
TRBJ1-5	TRBV5-8	CASSPGLMADQPQHF
TRBJ1-3	TRBV2	CASSGQSSGNTIYF
TRBJ1-3	TRBV6-6	CASSNYRLLDGNTIYF
TRBJ2-7	TRBV6-1	CASSETSWGDNYEQYF
TRBJ1-3	TRBV10-3	CAISDGQGGNTIYF
TRBJ1-2	TRBV6-5	CASRVRGFDGYTF
TRBJ1-1	TRBV6-4	CASSDGQGSEAFF
TRBJ2-7	TRBV4-1	CASSQERVYEQYF
TRBJ1-3	TRBV28	CASSLAASGSNTIYF
TRBJ2-7	TRBV12-5	CASGLPQGAYYEQYF
TRBJ2-5	TRBV2	CASSDGLARETQYF
TRBJ2-1	TRBV5-1	CASSPGQGDLLEQFF
TRBJ1-3	TRBV28	CASSRWGGGNTIYF
TRBJ2-5	TRBV6-5	CASSYSRERQETQYF
TRBJ1-1	TRBV7-9	CASSLSGMNTEAFF
TRBJ1-2	TRBV3-1/TRBV3-2	CASSREQGSYGYTF
TRBJ2-5	TRBV5-1	CASSLEGRAAETQYF
TRBJ2-2	TRBV11-3	CASSSRTNTGELFF
TRBJ2-5	TRBV10-1	CASSESPQGGTQYF
TRBJ1-1	TRBV12-3/TRBV12-4	CASRVGGDTEAFF